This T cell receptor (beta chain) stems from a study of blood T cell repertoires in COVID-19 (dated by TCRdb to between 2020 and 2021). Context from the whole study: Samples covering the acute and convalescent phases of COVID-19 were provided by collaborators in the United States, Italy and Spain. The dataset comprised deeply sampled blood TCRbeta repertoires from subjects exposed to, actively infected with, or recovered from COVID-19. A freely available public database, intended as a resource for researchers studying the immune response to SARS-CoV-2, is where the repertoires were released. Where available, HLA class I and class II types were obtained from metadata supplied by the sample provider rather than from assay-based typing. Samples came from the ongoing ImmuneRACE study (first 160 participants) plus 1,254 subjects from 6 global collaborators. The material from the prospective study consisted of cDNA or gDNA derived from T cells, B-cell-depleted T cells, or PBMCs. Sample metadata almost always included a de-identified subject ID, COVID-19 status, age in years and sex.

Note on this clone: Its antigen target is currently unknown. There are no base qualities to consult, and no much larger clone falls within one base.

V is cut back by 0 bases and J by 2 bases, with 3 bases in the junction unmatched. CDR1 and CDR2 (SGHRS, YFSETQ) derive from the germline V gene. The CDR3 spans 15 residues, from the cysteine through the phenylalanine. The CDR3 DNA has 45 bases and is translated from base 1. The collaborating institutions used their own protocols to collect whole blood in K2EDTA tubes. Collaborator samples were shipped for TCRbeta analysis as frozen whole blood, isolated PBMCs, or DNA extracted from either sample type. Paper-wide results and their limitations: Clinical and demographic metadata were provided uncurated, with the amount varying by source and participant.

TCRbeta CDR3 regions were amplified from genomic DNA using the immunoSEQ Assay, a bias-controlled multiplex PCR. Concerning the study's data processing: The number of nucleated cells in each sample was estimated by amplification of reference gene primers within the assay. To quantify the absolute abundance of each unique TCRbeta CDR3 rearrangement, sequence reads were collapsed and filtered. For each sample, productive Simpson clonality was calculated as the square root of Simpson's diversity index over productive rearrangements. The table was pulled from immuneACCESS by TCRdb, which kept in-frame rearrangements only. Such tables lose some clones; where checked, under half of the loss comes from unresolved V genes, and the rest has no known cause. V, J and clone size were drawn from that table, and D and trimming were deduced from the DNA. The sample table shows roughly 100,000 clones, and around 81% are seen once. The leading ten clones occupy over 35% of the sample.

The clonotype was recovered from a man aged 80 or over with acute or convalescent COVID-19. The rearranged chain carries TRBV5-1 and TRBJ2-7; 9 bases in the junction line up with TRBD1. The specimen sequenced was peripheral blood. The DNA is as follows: TGCGCCAGCAGCTTGGAGACAGGGGGTCCCTACGAGCAGTACTTC. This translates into CASSLETGGPYEQYF.